The source of this T cell receptor (beta chain) is a study of T cell responses to AZD1222 COVID-19 vaccine. Study findings and constraints: Across the whole spike, CD4 TCRs peaked at regions 160-218 and 743-854.

This clone was seen just once. Its antigen is not identified. The CDR3 extends over 15 amino acids. V dropped 5 bases and J dropped 4; count of bases not matched to a gene: 13. CDR1 and CDR2 from the germline V gene are GTSNPN and SVGIG (reference sequence). The assay was immunoSEQ multiplex PCR, and TCRdb's table has in-frame clones only and misses some. The sample holds roughly 150,000 clones, roughly 94% seen once. The rearrangement uses TRBV30 and TRBJ1-1, with TRBD1 identical over 7 bases. This TCR derives from an adult who received the AZD1222 COVID-19 vaccine. Sequences were derived from peripheral blood, sampled 28 days after the second AZD1222 dose. CDR3 residues: CAWRRPDRESTEAFF. Written as DNA, the CDR3 is TGTGCCTGGCGAAGACCCGACAGGGAGTCCACTGAAGCTTTCTTT.